The entry below describes one T cell receptor (beta chain). What it recognizes is unknown. Time point defined: cycle 4 day 1 (C4D1), after more than five weeks of nivolumab. Brentuximab vedotin exposure varied among the patients, all of whom had relapsed after autologous stem cell transplantation. Magnetic negative selection served to purify CD4+ T cells out of PBMCs that had been thawed. This specimen belongs to a study of PD-1 blockade in classical Hodgkin lymphoma. Study-wide findings and caveats: Reports indicated that newly diagnosed patients had lower baseline TCR diversity than healthy donors did. Still unresolved is the cause of the repertoire differences, which may be disease activity or prior therapy. It was among complete responders that baseline diversity resembled that of newly diagnosed patients.

The method was immunoSEQ multiplex PCR; TCRdb's version includes in-frame clones alone and lacks a portion of them. The repertoire holds almost 30,000 clones, 70% to 90% seen once, with approximately 0.62% in the top ten. V dropped 2 bases and J dropped 4 bases, with 10 bases sitting between them. From germline, CDR1 is SGHRS and CDR2 YFSETQ. CDR3 length: 14 residues. This receptor was taken from a human donor with classical Hodgkin lymphoma. The sample consisted of CD4+ T cells from blood, taken before the fourth cycle of nivolumab. This chain connects TRBV5-1 to TRBJ1-3, with D perhaps matching TRBD1 (5 bases). CDR3 region: CASSFGGAGNTIYF. CDR3 in DNA: TGCGCCAGCAGCTTCGGAGGGGCCGGAAACACCATATATTTT.